This T cell receptor beta chain was documented in a study of T cell responses to AZD1222 COVID-19 vaccine. Study findings and constraints: Increased Spike-specific TCR breadth and depth were observed after two AZD1222 doses. Repertoires in all cases were sampled only once the peak T cell response had passed.

To note about this clone: Its antigen is undetermined.

Germline loops: CDR1 LNHDA, CDR2 SQIVND (reference sequence). Deletions cut 6 bases from V and 4 bases from J, with 7 bases between. There are 12 residues in the CDR3. This table comes from immunoSEQ multiplex PCR, and its TCRdb copy is limited to in-frame clones, with some not included. The top ten hold approximately 18% of the sample, which has some 110,000 clones, about 86% seen once. The V call is TRBV19, the J call TRBJ2-1; TRBD2 might be the D (6 bases). The TCR was taken from an adult who received the AZD1222 COVID-19 vaccine. Source: peripheral blood, taken 28 days after the second AZD1222 dose. The CDR3: CASSGGYNEQFF. The DNA for the CDR3 is TGTGCCAGTAGCGGAGGGTACAATGAGCAGTTCTTC.